This T cell receptor (beta chain) stems from a study of human CD4 T cells and Enterobacteriaceae. Clones were read by immunoSEQ multiplex PCR, and TCRdb kept only the in-frame ones, dropping some. The sample lists about 480 clones; around 41% were seen once. After about 6-7 days, proliferating activated T cells were FACS-sorted as CFSE-low CD25+ ICOS+ cells. At a 2:1 ratio, CFSE-labeled memory CD4+ T cells were cultured with irradiated autologous monocytes pulsed with antigen. The memory gate held CD4+ cells that were not CD45RA+CCR7+CD95- naive cells, over 98% pure. This CDR3 region has 13 residues. Germline V gene lookup returns CDR1 MNHEY and CDR2 SVGAGI. The V segment lost 5 bases and the J segment 5 bases; nucleotides outside the gene matches: 5.

The V and J genes are TRBV6-5 and TRBJ2-7, with 8 bases matching TRBD1. The sequence came from a human donor in good health. The sequencing input was bacteria-reactive CD4+ T cells grown in culture. Subset described: CFSE-low proliferating memory CD4 T cells sorted after in vitro stimulation with a heat-inactivated bacterium or M. tuberculosis lysate. Here the CDR3 reads CASSGQGSNEQYF. The CDR3 nucleotides read TGTGCCAGCAGTGGACAGGGTAGTAACGAGCAGTACTTC.